This T cell receptor beta chain was obtained from a study of technical replicates of blood from a handful of donors. Assay: immunoSEQ multiplex PCR; the TCRdb copy retains only in-frame clones and omits some. The sample carries 80,000 to 95,000 clones, roughly 96% recorded once. V lost 3 bases to trimming and J lost 3 bases; unmatched junction nucleotides: 4. CDR1 and CDR2 from the germline V gene are KGHSH and LQKENI. The CDR3 covers 15 residues. The sample taken for sequencing was T cells isolated from PBMCs. This chain links TRBV18 with TRBJ1-2, with 10 nucleotides matching TRBD1. The sequence was obtained from a human donor in good health. CDR3 sequence (DNA): TGTGCCAGCTCACCGGTAGGACAGGGGGACTATGGCTACACCTTC. It translates to CASSPVGQGDYGYTF. The variable domain in full, with the rest retrieved from reference TRBV18 and TRBJ1-2, is NAGVMQNPRHLVRRRGQEARLRCSPMKGHSHVYWYRQLPEEGLKFMVYLQKENIIDESGMPKERFSAEFPKEGPSILRIQQVVRGDSAAYFCASSPVGQGDYGYTFGSGTRLTVV.